This T cell receptor (beta chain) emerged from a study of human T cells and chemical hapten exposure. General study results and limits: Those TCRs sitting above 1 in 1000 frequency stayed the same with DPC sensitization.

A remark on this clonotype: Its antigen is unidentified.

As to time point: patch test 1, 2 weeks after DPC sensitization. Treatment meaning: therapeutic diphenylcyclopropenone sensitization with weekly scalp DPC. TCRdb analysed the RACE reads with MiXCR anew, one entry per CDR3 protein. Seen here are approximately 74,000 distinct CDR3 sequences, approximately 35% observed once, and the top ten hold roughly 9.8%. Sequences were derived from whole blood, sampled in connection with sensitization to the hapten diphenylcyclopropenone (DPC). The TCR originated in a man in his forties or fifties with alopecia areata. Some clones in this sample may be carry-over from other donors' samples.

The CDR3 loop reads CASTHGNEQYF. In DNA, the CDR3 is TGTGCCAGCACCCACGGTAATGAGCAGTACTTC. The gene calls are TRBV6-5 and TRBJ2-7; unclear D gene. The CDR3 has 11 residues. Trimming removed 7 bases at V and 7 bases at J, with 11 bases between. Germline V gene lookup returns CDR1 MNHEY and CDR2 SVGAGI.